One T cell receptor (beta chain) is described in this entry. The antigen remains unidentified. The entry originates in a study of T-cell reconstitution after alpha-beta-depleted transplantation in children. A library of TCRbeta sequences, prepared with unique molecular identifiers, was generated. TCRdb analysed the PCR reads with MiXCR anew, one entry per CDR3 protein. The sample includes hundreds of thousands of distinct CDR3 sequences, 23% of them seen just once. Study-level points and caveats: Surviving recipient cells, namely T cells and thymic progenitors, were the source of high day-60 TCRbeta diversity in some patients.

CDR1 SGHDT and CDR2 YYEEEE come from the germline V gene. The CDR3 runs 18 residues. V was clipped by 6 bases and J by 2 bases; unmatched bases: 15. The receptor comes from a boy in the first two years of life who had a stem cell transplant for acute myeloid leukemia, so the T cells may come from the graft donor. The material sequenced was PBMCs, mostly from graft donor cells, taken 360 days after TCRalphabeta/CD19-depleted stem cell transplant. The chain combines TRBV5-6 with TRBJ2-3, with TRBD1 matching 10 bases. CDR3 nucleotide sequence: TGTGCCAGCACGACCTCCGGGACAGGGGCTAGGTTCACAGATACGCAGTATTTT. Translation gives CASTTSGTGARFTDTQYF.